This passage covers 12 T cell receptor beta chains from one sample sequenced in a study of blood T cell repertoires in COVID-19. The repertoire was sequenced with immunoSEQ multiplex PCR; TCRdb's copy has only in-frame clones and lacks some. This sample yields fewer than 450,000 clones, of which roughly 86% are seen a single time; roughly 2% belongs to the top ten. Sequenced input: PBMCs or T cells enriched from blood (not recorded which). The receptors stem from a woman aged 40 to 50 with acute COVID-19.

The chain couples TRBV5-1 to TRBJ1-3; D gene uncertain. CDR1 and CDR2 (germline): SGHRS, YFSETQ. The CDR3 extends over 14 amino acids. The V gene lost 3 bases and the J gene lost 0 bases, with 7 bases spanning the gap. CDR3 in amino acids: CASSSGSSGNTIYF. The CDR3 nucleotides are TGCGCCAGCAGCTCCGGGAGCTCTGGAAACACCATATATTTT.

The chain is built from TRBV5-1 and TRBJ1-2; unclear D gene. Trimming pared 7 bases from V and 0 bases from J, leaving 13 bases between. The germline V gene encodes CDR1 SGHRS and CDR2 YFSETQ. The CDR3 runs 14 residues. The DNA for the CDR3 is TGCGCCAGCCGCTGGCTACAGACTAACTATGGCTACACCTTC. This sequence encodes CASRWLQTNYGYTF.

This clone was recorded only once. The chain combines TRBV13 with TRBJ1-6; D may be TRBD1 (6 bases). The CDR3 extends over 17 amino acids. Trimming took off 2 bases at V and 0 bases at J, with 11 bases between the two ends. In germline, CDR1 is PRHDT, CDR2 FYEKMQ (reference sequence). The CDR3 region is CASSLRRGSSYNSPLHF. In DNA form, the CDR3 reads TGTGCCAGCAGCTTAAGAAGGGGGTCCTCCTATAATTCACCCCTCCACTTT.

This chain connects TRBV18 to TRBJ2-5, with unresolved D. The CDR3 runs 12 residues. The V and J ends lost 3 bases and 3 bases respectively, with 5 bases between them. The germline gives CDR1 KGHSH, CDR2 LQKENI. CDR3 amino acids: CASSPPEETQYF. In DNA, the CDR3 is TGTGCCAGCTCACCCCCCGAAGAGACCCAGTACTTC. The full variable domain, its missing parts supplied by reference TRBV18 and TRBJ2-5, is NAGVMQNPRHLVRRRGQEARLRCSPMKGHSHVYWYRQLPEEGLKFMVYLQKENIIDESGMPKERFSAEFPKEGPSILRIQQVVRGDSAAYFCASSPPEETQYFGPGTRLLVL.

This clone appeared a single time. The chain joins TRBV5-1 to TRBJ1-6; weak D call: TRBD1 (5 bases). The CDR3 is 14 amino acids. Germline V lookup: CDR1 SGHRS, CDR2 YFSETQ. Trimming took off 0 bases at V and 9 bases at J, with 10 bases between the two ends. As DNA, the CDR3 is TGCGCCAGCAGCTTGGAGGGGCCTGGTTCACCCCTCCACTTT. Encoded protein: CASSLEGPGSPLHF.

About this clone: This sample includes further DNA sequences coding for the same CDR3. The chain is built from TRBV7-9 and TRBJ1-5, with TRBD1 matching 7 bases. The CDR3 consists of 14 residues. CDR1 and CDR2 (germline): SEHNR, FQNEAQ (reference sequence). After removal of 5 bases from V and 4 bases from J, the junction contained 5 bases not matched to a gene. CDR3 sequence reads: CASSLGTANQPQHF. The CDR3 region has the DNA TGTGCCAGCAGCCTGGGGACAGCGAATCAGCCCCAGCATTTT.

The V gene is TRBV28, the J gene TRBJ2-1; D gene unclear. V was clipped by 6 bases and J by 10 bases, with 22 bases between them. The germline V gene encodes CDR1 MDHEN and CDR2 SYDVKM. The CDR3 is made up of 15 amino acids. The CDR3: CASSPQIMTHGEQFF. CDR3 coding DNA: TGTGCCAGCAGCCCACAGATTATGACCCACGGAGAGCAGTTCTTC.

This clone is a singleton in its sample. The V call is TRBV19, the J call TRBJ1-5; 12 bases align to TRBD1. There are 14 residues in the CDR3. Germline lookup yields CDR1 LNHDA and CDR2 SQIVND (reference sequence). The V gene end was trimmed by 7 bases and the J gene end by 6 bases; junction bases not matched to a gene: 4. The CDR3: CASKGQGAGQPQHF. In DNA, the CDR3 is TGTGCCAGTAAGGGACAGGGGGCCGGTCAGCCCCAGCATTTT.

This clone came up a few times. The genes are TRBV12-3 or TRBV12-4 and TRBJ1-1, with D possibly being TRBD1 (5 bases). The CDR3 consists of 13 residues. V gave up 3 bases and J gave up 3 bases, with 8 bases separating them. The CDR3, as DNA: TGTGCCAGCAGTTTGTGGGGGGACACTGAAGCTTTCTTT. Protein: CASSLWGDTEAFF.

The V call is TRBV18, the J call TRBJ2-1, with 7 bases fitting TRBD1. After removal of 5 bases from V and 2 bases from J, the junction contained 3 bases not matched to a gene. This CDR3 spans 14 amino acids. CDR1 KGHSH and CDR2 LQKENI come from the germline V gene. The DNA of the CDR3 is TGTGCCAGCTCATCCGACAGGGCCTACAATGAGCAGTTCTTC. Translating gives CASSSDRAYNEQFF.

The chain carries TRBV5-4 and TRBJ1-2; TRBD1 matches 7 bases. Germline V gene lookup returns CDR1 SGHNT and CDR2 YYREEE (reference sequence). This CDR3 comprises 15 residues. J was trimmed by 4 bases and V by 0 bases; bases with no gene match: 6. CDR3 amino acids: CASSLARQGFYGYTF. The CDR3, as DNA: TGTGCCAGCAGCTTGGCCCGACAGGGATTCTATGGCTACACCTTC.

The chain employs TRBV7-9 and TRBJ2-2; TRBD1 aligns across 7 bases. This CDR3 comprises 15 residues. CDR1 and CDR2 from the germline V gene are SEHNR and FQNEAQ (reference sequence). V dropped 5 bases and J dropped 3; count of bases not matched to a gene: 6. In nucleotides, the CDR3 is TGTGCCAGCAGCCATTGGGGACAGCACACCGGGGAGCTGTTTTTT. Amino acid sequence: CASSHWGQHTGELFF.